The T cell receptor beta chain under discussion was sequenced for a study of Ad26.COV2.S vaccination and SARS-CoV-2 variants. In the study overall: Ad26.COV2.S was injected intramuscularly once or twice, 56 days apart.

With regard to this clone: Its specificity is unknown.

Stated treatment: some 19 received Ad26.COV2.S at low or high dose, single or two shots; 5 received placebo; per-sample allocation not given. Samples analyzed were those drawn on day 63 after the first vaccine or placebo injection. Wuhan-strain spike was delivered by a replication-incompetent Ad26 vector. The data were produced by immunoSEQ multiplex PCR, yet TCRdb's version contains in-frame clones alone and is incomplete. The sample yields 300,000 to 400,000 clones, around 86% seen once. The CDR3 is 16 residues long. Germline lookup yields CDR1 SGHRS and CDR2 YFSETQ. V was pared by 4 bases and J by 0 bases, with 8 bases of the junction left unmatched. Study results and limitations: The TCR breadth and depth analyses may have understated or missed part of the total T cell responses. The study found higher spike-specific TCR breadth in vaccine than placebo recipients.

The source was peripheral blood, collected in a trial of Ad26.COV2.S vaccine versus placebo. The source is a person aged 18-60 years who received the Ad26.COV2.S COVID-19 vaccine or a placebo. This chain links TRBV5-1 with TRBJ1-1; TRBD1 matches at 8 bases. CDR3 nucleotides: TGCGCCAGCAGCCCACGCCAGGGGGCCTTGAACACTGAAGCTTTCTTT. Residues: CASSPRQGALNTEAFF.